A selection of T cell receptor beta chains follows, all from one sample in a study of vaccination and CD4 T cells after COVID-19. TCRdb re-called the PCR reads through MiXCR, storing one row per CDR3 protein. Of about 14,000 distinct CDR3 sequences in the sample, around 50% were seen once. Which antigens these TCRs recognize remains unknown. Sequencing used CD4+ T cells from blood, cultured in vitro. All receptors derive from a human donor who had recovered from COVID-19. CDR3s include the opening cysteine and the closing phenylalanine or tryptophan. D genes are given only for firm matches. Size is omitted from some rows. Given values are once, few, many or a class for expanded clones.

clone_size j_call d_call v_call cdr3_aa cdr3_nt
- TRBJ1-5 - TRBV6-1 CASSEANQPQHF TGTGCCAGCAGTGAAGCCAATCAGCCCCAGCATTTT
- TRBJ1-6 - TRBV7-2 CASSPSYLRVPQSPLHF TGTGCCAGCAGTCCGTCCTATTTAAGGGTCCCTCAGTCACCCCTCCACTTT
few TRBJ1-6 TRBD1 TRBV11-2 CASSLGQHNSPLHF TGTGCCAGCAGTTTGGGACAGCATAATTCACCCCTCCACTTT
once TRBJ1-5 - TRBV18 CASSPSRGGNQPQHF TGTGCCAGCTCACCGTCCAGGGGCGGGAATCAGCCCCAGCATTTT
- TRBJ2-1 TRBD2 TRBV27 CASSGAGVFHEQFF TGTGCCAGCAGTGGAGCGGGAGTCTTTCATGAGCAGTTCTTC
once TRBJ2-1 TRBD2 TRBV10-3 CATGLADYNEQFF TGTGCCACCGGACTAGCGGACTACAATGAGCAGTTCTTC
- TRBJ2-7 TRBD2 TRBV20-1 CSAEKEAGGPWEQYF TGCAGTGCGGAAAAAGAAGCGGGAGGGCCATGGGAGCAGTACTTC
- TRBJ2-7 TRBD2 TRBV28 CASRTSTSGTYEQYF TGTGCCAGCAGAACTTCGACTAGCGGGACTTACGAGCAGTACTTC
once TRBJ2-7 - TRBV5-1 CASSFTRGAYEQYF TGCGCCAGCAGCTTCACACGGGGAGCCTACGAGCAGTACTTC
few TRBJ2-7 - TRBV20-1 CSARKRDSSYEQYF TGCAGTGCCCGAAAGCGGGACAGCTCCTACGAGCAGTACTTC
- TRBJ2-5 TRBD1 TRBV18 CASSPRTGLQETQYF TGTGCCAGCTCACCTAGGACAGGACTGCAAGAGACCCAGTACTTC
- TRBJ1-1 - TRBV7-6 CASSAPAGAMTEAFF TGTGCCAGCAGCGCACCCGCGGGGGCGATGACTGAAGCTTTCTTT
once TRBJ1-6 - TRBV14 CASSLIMGNSPLHF TGTGCCAGCAGCCTCATTATGGGGAATTCACCCCTCCACTTT
- TRBJ2-1 TRBD1 TRBV20-1 CSAAPPGQGSNEQFF TGCAGTGCAGCACCTCCGGGACAGGGGTCCAATGAGCAGTTCTTC
- TRBJ1-2 TRBD1 TRBV5-1 CASSFGQENYGYTF TGCGCCAGCAGCTTCGGACAGGAGAACTATGGCTACACCTTC
- TRBJ2-1 - TRBV6-1 CASKGRRNSYNEQFF TGTGCCAGCAAAGGAAGGCGAAATTCCTACAATGAGCAGTTCTTC
- TRBJ2-1 - TRBV20-1 CSALGRSSYNEQFF TGCAGTGCCCTGGGCAGGAGCTCCTACAATGAGCAGTTCTTC
few TRBJ1-1 - TRBV20-1 CSAPNIGAEAFF TGCAGTGCCCCAAATATCGGTGCTGAAGCTTTCTTT
- TRBJ2-6 - TRBV4-2 CASSQENDSGANVLTF TGTGCCAGCAGCCAAGAGAACGACTCTGGGGCCAACGTCCTGACTTTC
few TRBJ1-6 - TRBV6-1 CASRQGLNSPLHF TGTGCCAGCAGACAGGGCCTGAATTCACCCCTCCACTTT
- TRBJ2-5 - TRBV11-2 CASSLLGTQYF TGTGCCAGCAGCTTACTCGGGACCCAGTACTTC
- TRBJ2-5 - TRBV6-1 CASRRLMTEPQETQYF TGTGCCAGCAGACGTCTTATGACGGAACCTCAAGAGACCCAGTACTTC
few TRBJ2-4 - TRBV24-1 CATASEGNIQYF TGTGCCACCGCCTCGGAGGGAAACATTCAGTACTTC
- TRBJ2-5 TRBD1 TRBV12-3/TRBV12-4 CASSLRHRGGWTQYF TGTGCCAGCAGTTTACGACACAGGGGTGGTTGGACCCAGTACTTC
few TRBJ1-1 - TRBV7-8 CASSLVRNTEAFF TGTGCCAGCAGCTTAGTCAGAAACACTGAAGCTTTCTTT
few TRBJ2-3 TRBD2 TRBV19 CASRSSGSTDTQYF TGTGCCAGTAGATCTAGCGGGAGCACAGATACGCAGTATTTT
- TRBJ2-7 - TRBV20-1 CSARDPRSGMWGEQYF TGCAGTGCTAGAGACCCAAGGAGTGGTATGTGGGGCGAGCAGTACTTC
hyperexpanded TRBJ2-5 TRBD1 TRBV20-1 CSAGQGAGETQYF TGCAGTGCTGGACAGGGGGCTGGAGAGACCCAGTACTTC
- TRBJ1-3 - TRBV5-1 CASSVSGAPTVYF TGCGCCAGCAGCGTTTCGGGAGCTCCGACGGTTTATTTT
few TRBJ2-7 - TRBV7-2 CASSFQLAREQYF TGTGCCAGCAGCTTCCAGCTAGCCCGCGAGCAGTACTTC
once TRBJ1-2 - TRBV9 CASSVVQGGGYTF TGTGCCAGCAGCGTAGTACAGGGAGGTGGCTACACCTTC
- TRBJ1-1 - TRBV7-2 CASSLNRETEAFF TGTGCCAGCAGCTTGAACAGGGAAACTGAAGCTTTCTTT
- TRBJ2-3 - TRBV29-1 CSAQVPGGREGPDTQYF TGCAGCGCCCAAGTCCCCGGGGGGCGGGAAGGACCAGATACGCAGTATTTT
few TRBJ1-5 - TRBV2 CASSEGTENQPQHF TGTGCCAGCAGTGAAGGGACAGAGAATCAGCCCCAGCATTTT
few TRBJ2-5 TRBD2 TRBV12-3/TRBV12-4 CASSPAGEVGETQYF TGTGCCAGCAGTCCCGCGGGAGAGGTCGGGGAGACCCAGTACTTC
few TRBJ1-6 - TRBV20-1 CSASGMYNSPLHF TGCAGTGCTAGTGGGATGTATAATTCACCCCTCCACTTT
few TRBJ2-1 TRBD2 TRBV9 CASSPIGTSGTDEQFF TGTGCCAGCAGCCCCATCGGGACTAGCGGGACAGATGAGCAGTTCTTC
few TRBJ2-3 TRBD2 TRBV6-5 CASSYSLTSGHTDTQYF TGTGCCAGCAGTTACTCGTTGACTAGCGGCCACACAGATACGCAGTATTTT
once TRBJ1-1 TRBD1 TRBV30 CAWSVLGGGFAEAFF TGTGCCTGGAGTGTATTAGGGGGCGGATTTGCTGAAGCTTTCTTT
- TRBJ1-5 - TRBV12-3/TRBV12-4 CASSLLDGNQPQHF TGTGCCAGCAGTTTATTGGACGGAAATCAGCCCCAGCATTTT
few TRBJ2-7 - TRBV6-2/TRBV6-3 CASSYRRTTRGEQYF TGTGCCAGCAGTTACCGACGCACGACCCGGGGCGAGCAGTACTTC